This passage covers 29 T cell receptor beta chains from one sample sequenced in a study of response to subunit inactivated influenza vaccine. Using its own MiXCR run on the RT-PCR reads, TCRdb lists one record per CDR3 protein. Of 450,000 to 600,000 distinct CDR3 sequences in the sample, 7.5% to 8.5% were seen once. The material sequenced was PBMCs from blood, taken about 23 months after vaccination. The receptors come from a man between 50 and 69 years old who received an inactivated influenza vaccine.

This clonotype appeared many times. The chain is built from TRBV10-3 and TRBJ2-3; D may be TRBD2 (5 bases). CDR1 is ENHRY and CDR2 is SYGVKD in the germline V gene. Trimming took off 6 bases at V and 0 bases at J, with 19 bases between the two ends. This CDR3 contains 17 residues. For the CDR3, the DNA is TGTGCCATCAGCCGGCCGATGGCTAGCCGCAGCACAGATACGCAGTATTTT. Translation gives CAISRPMASRSTDTQYF.

This clonotype has more than one count but fewer than ten. The chain has TRBV16 and TRBJ2-1; no firm D call. V shed 5 bases and J shed 10 bases, with 18 bases lying between them. The CDR3 contains 14 residues. CDR1 is KGHSY and CDR2 is FQNENV in the germline V gene. CDR3 sequence (DNA): TGTGCCAGCAGCAGTGTCGAGCGCCCCGGGGAGCAGTTCTTC. It translates to CASSSVERPGEQFF.

The chain is built from TRBV3-1 and TRBJ1-1; D remains ambiguous. Germline V lookup: CDR1 LGHDT, CDR2 YNNKEL (reference sequence). The CDR3 is 14 residues long. Trimming pared 0 bases from V and 2 bases from J, leaving 7 bases between. CDR3 in DNA: TGTGCCAGCAGCCAAGAAAGGTCCAACACTGAAGCTTTCTTT. Protein sequence: CASSQERSNTEAFF.

This clonotype was seen a few times. The V and J genes are TRBV4-1 and TRBJ2-3; TRBD2 might be the D (6 bases). CDR3 length: 15 residues. V was cut by 0 bases and J by 6 bases, with 13 bases left in between. The germline CDR1 and CDR2 sequences are MGHRA and YSYEKL. DNA of the CDR3: TGCGCCAGCAGCCAAGAAGGACGGAGGGTGGATACGCAGTATTTT. This translates into CASSQEGRRVDTQYF.

Only a few counts were recorded for this clonotype. CDR3: CASSGSVREQYF. CDR3 DNA sequence: TGTGCCAGCAGTGGTTCCGTTCGCGAGCAGTACTTC. V usage is TRBV12-3 or TRBV12-4 and J usage is TRBJ2-7; D is undetermined. V lost 5 bases and J lost 6, with 11 bases in between. This CDR3 has 12 amino acids.

This clonotype was observed many times. The V and J genes are TRBV29-1 and TRBJ1-1; maybe TRBD1 (5 bases). V was trimmed by 1 base and J by 1 base, leaving 7 bases between them. The CDR3 covers 13 residues. Germline values: CDR1 SQVTM, CDR2 ANQGSEA. As DNA, the CDR3 is TGCAGCGTTGAAGCGCAGGGGAACACTGAAGCTTTCTTT. Amino acid sequence: CSVEAQGNTEAFF.

This clonotype was picked up many times. The V gene is TRBV9, the J gene TRBJ2-7; no definite D call. Trimming took 3 bases from V and 5 from J, leaving 18 bases between them. The CDR3 sequence is 15 residues long. Germline assignment: CDR1 SGDLS and CDR2 YYNGEE. CDR3: CASSGGRFALDEQYF. The DNA of the CDR3 is TGTGCCAGCAGCGGCGGTCGATTCGCTCTGGACGAGCAGTACTTC.

This clonotype was found a few times. This chain uses TRBV7-2 with TRBJ2-5; TRBD1 or TRBD2 may be the D gene (5 bases each). V dropped 6 bases and J dropped 2 bases, with 13 bases sitting between them. Germline V gene sequence: CDR1 SGHTA, CDR2 FQGNSA. The CDR3 runs 14 residues. The CDR3 loop reads CASRDPGTQETQYF. In DNA, the CDR3 is TGTGCCAGCAGAGATCCCGGGACGCAAGAGACCCAGTACTTC.

This clonotype was seen at least ten times. This chain joins TRBV20-1 and TRBJ2-1, with TRBD2 matching over 8 bases. After removal of 6 bases from V and 3 bases from J, the junction contained 13 bases not matched to a gene. This CDR3 contains 16 residues. Per the germline V gene, CDR1 is DFQATT and CDR2 is SNEGSKA (reference sequence). In DNA form, the CDR3 reads TGCAGTGCCCAGCCTACAAGCGGGAGAAGCTACAATGAGCAGTTCTTC. Residues: CSAQPTSGRSYNEQFF.

This clonotype came up a few times. The rearrangement uses TRBV7-2 and TRBJ1-5; tentative D call: TRBD1 (6 bases). The CDR3 sequence is 14 residues long. Germline CDR1 is SGHTA and CDR2 is FQGNSA. Trimming pared 5 bases from V and 6 bases from J, leaving 14 bases between. This CDR3 is CASSPRGGSQPQHF. The CDR3 bases are TGTGCCAGCAGCCCTAGGGGGGGCAGTCAGCCCCAGCATTTT.

This clonotype was seen more than once but under ten times. The chain links TRBV10-1 to TRBJ2-2; TRBD2 matches 10 bases. Looked up from germline, CDR1 is WNHNN and CDR2 is SYGVQD (reference sequence). The CDR3 runs 16 residues. Trimming at V came to 8 bases and at J to 1 base, leaving 7 bases not matched to a gene. CDR3 region: CASSRTSGENTGELFF. CDR3 in DNA: TGCGCCAGCTCCCGGACTAGCGGAGAGAACACCGGGGAGCTGTTTTTT.

The gene calls are TRBV13 and TRBJ2-3; possible D gene TRBD2, 6 bases. The CDR3 runs to 12 residues. Germline V gene sequence: CDR1 PRHDT, CDR2 FYEKMQ (reference sequence). Trimming pared 4 bases from V and 8 bases from J, leaving 10 bases between. The CDR3: CASSSEGITQYF. The CDR3 DNA is TGTGCCAGCAGCTCGGAGGGAATTACGCAGTATTTT.

This chain uses TRBV24-1 with TRBJ2-5; 8 bases align to TRBD1. V shed 6 bases, J shed 5 bases, and the junction held 7 bases outside the gene matches. Germline values: CDR1 KGHDR, CDR2 SFDVKD. The CDR3 runs 14 residues. CDR3 protein: CATSRTGLGETQYF. For the CDR3, the DNA is TGTGCCACCAGTAGGACAGGGTTGGGGGAGACCCAGTACTTC.

This clonotype was seen a handful of times. This chain joins TRBV28 and TRBJ2-5, with D possibly being TRBD2 (5 bases). The length of the CDR3 is 14 residues. CDR1 is MDHEN, CDR2 SYDVKM, per germline. Deletions cut 3 bases from V and 2 bases from J, with 10 bases between. CDR3 sequence: CASSFAGEQETQYF. The CDR3 DNA reads TGTGCCAGCAGTTTCGCGGGTGAACAAGAGACCCAGTACTTC.

The sample holds many counts of this clonotype. This CDR3 reads CSAREVTGSYNEQFF. The CDR3 coding sequence is TGCAGTGCTAGAGAGGTGACAGGGTCCTACAATGAGCAGTTCTTC. The chain joins TRBV20-1 to TRBJ2-1; 7 bases are a match to TRBD1. The CDR3 is 15 amino acids. J lost 1 base, V lost 0 bases, and 3 bases had no gene match. Germline loops: CDR1 DFQATT, CDR2 SNEGSKA (reference sequence).

This clonotype was seen repeatedly, ten times or more. CDR3 sequence reads: CSAPSLAGAPGEQFF. The CDR3 nucleotides read TGCAGTGCTCCTAGTTTAGCGGGAGCCCCGGGTGAGCAGTTCTTC. This chain links TRBV20-1 with TRBJ2-1; TRBD2 matches at 9 bases. The CDR3 sequence is 15 residues long. J lost 9 bases, V lost 5 bases, and 14 bases had no gene match. The V gene's germline CDR1 is DFQATT and CDR2 SNEGSKA (reference sequence).

This clonotype has only a few counts. The chain links TRBV20-1 to TRBJ2-7; D is unresolved. Between the trimmed V and J ends, which lost 0 bases and 1 base, there was a span of 7 bases. This CDR3 contains 13 residues. Looked up from germline, CDR1 is DFQATT and CDR2 is SNEGSKA (reference sequence). CDR3 residues: CSARDHSSYEQYF. The CDR3 DNA sequence: TGCAGTGCTAGAGATCACAGTTCCTACGAGCAGTACTTC.

This clonotype was counted a few times. The chain has TRBV5-1 and TRBJ2-6, with D possibly being TRBD1 (6 bases). Per the germline V gene, CDR1 is SGHRS and CDR2 is YFSETQ. The CDR3 loop spans 16 amino acids. Between the trimmed V and J ends, which lost 2 bases and 4 bases, there was a span of 13 bases. CDR3 DNA sequence: TGCGCCAGCAGCTTACTACAGGGTACCGGGGCCAACGTCCTGACTTTC. Amino acid sequence: CASSLLQGTGANVLTF.

In its sample, this clonotype was seen many times. The genes are TRBV7-2 and TRBJ1-1, with a tentative D call TRBD1 (5 bases). This CDR3 region has 14 residues. The V gene's germline CDR1 is SGHTA and CDR2 FQGNSA. V was cut by 3 bases and J by 2 bases, with 10 bases left in between. This chain's CDR3 is CASSFRQQNTEAFF. The CDR3 DNA is TGTGCCAGCAGCTTCAGACAGCAAAACACTGAAGCTTTCTTT.

This clonotype was observed at least ten times. The chain combines TRBV7-8 with TRBJ2-5; a possible D gene is TRBD2 (5 bases). Trimming stripped 4 bases from V and 5 bases from J, with 11 bases between. CDR1 SGHVS and CDR2 FQNEAQ come from the germline V gene. The CDR3 extends over 13 amino acids. The CDR3 reads CASSSHERETQYF. In nucleotides, the CDR3 is TGTGCCAGCAGCTCCCACGAGCGGGAGACCCAGTACTTC.

This clonotype was seen more than once but under ten times. This chain joins TRBV4-3 and TRBJ2-7; D may be TRBD1 (6 bases). Trimming removed 4 bases at V and 2 bases at J, with 15 bases between. Germline V lookup: CDR1 LGHNA, CDR2 YSLEER. This CDR3 is built from 15 residues. CDR3: CASSREPGQTYEQYF. CDR3 sequence (DNA): TGCGCCAGCAGCCGCGAACCGGGACAAACCTACGAGCAGTACTTC.

A few counts support this clonotype. This chain links TRBV5-1 with TRBJ2-1, with 14 bases fitting TRBD2. V was pared by 3 bases and J by 6 bases, with 5 bases of the junction left unmatched. The CDR3 loop spans 16 amino acids. Germline CDR1 reads SGHRS; CDR2 reads YFSETQ. The DNA of the CDR3 is TGCGCCAGCAGCTCGTCGGGACTAGCGGGAGTCAATGAGCAGTTCTTC. Amino acid sequence: CASSSSGLAGVNEQFF.

This clonotype was seen many times. This sequence joins TRBV10-3 and TRBJ2-1, with TRBD2 identical over 14 bases. The CDR3 covers 14 residues. Per germline, CDR1 ENHRY and CDR2 SYGVKD. V lost 5 bases, J lost 9 bases, and 3 bases stayed unmatched. The CDR3 coding sequence is TGTGCCATCAGTCAGACTAGCGGGGGGGGTGAGCAGTTCTTC. It encodes CAISQTSGGGEQFF.

This clonotype was recorded a few times. The rearrangement joins TRBV18 to TRBJ1-1, with TRBD1 as a possible D gene (5 bases). Trimming cost V 0 bases and J 6 bases, with 8 bases left between them. Germline V gene data show CDR1 as KGHSH and CDR2 as LQKENI. The CDR3 runs 13 residues. The CDR3 loop is CASSPPQGPEAFF. The DNA of the CDR3 is TGTGCCAGCTCACCACCGCAGGGACCTGAAGCTTTCTTT.

The V and J genes are TRBV24-1 and TRBJ2-1; 7 bases are shared with TRBD2. The CDR3 consists of 15 residues. V lost 9 bases and J lost 1; bases outside the gene matches: 8. Per germline, CDR1 KGHDR and CDR2 SFDVKD. CDR3 sequence reads: CATEYAGVSYNEQFF. DNA for the CDR3: TGTGCCACCGAGTATGCGGGAGTATCCTACAATGAGCAGTTCTTC.

This clonotype has more than one count but fewer than ten. The chain uses TRBV5-4 and TRBJ2-1; TRBD2 aligns across 8 bases. The CDR3 has 16 residues. Per germline, CDR1 SGHNT and CDR2 YYREEE (reference sequence). Trimming cost V 0 bases and J 0 bases; bases outside gene matches: 2. The chain's CDR3 is CASSLVSGSSYNEQFF. The DNA of the CDR3 is TGTGCCAGCAGCTTGGTAAGCGGGAGCTCCTACAATGAGCAGTTCTTC.

This clonotype was counted at least ten times. The chain combines TRBV11-2 with TRBJ2-2; TRBD1 matches at 10 bases. Germline trimming cut 1 base from V and 5 bases from J; bases unmatched to any gene: 1. Germline V CDR1 and CDR2: SGHAT, FQNNGV. The length of the CDR3 is 15 residues. The CDR3 region has the DNA TGTGCCAGCAGCTTAGGGGGACAGGGGACCGGGGAGCTGTTTTTT. It encodes CASSLGGQGTGELFF.

This chain joins TRBV7-2 and TRBJ2-7, with D maybe TRBD1 (5 bases). Germline lookup yields CDR1 SGHTA and CDR2 FQGNSA. The CDR3 length is 15 residues. Trimming left V 0 bases short and J 4 bases short, with 13 bases between. This CDR3 is CASSLAFGAGYEQYF. The DNA of the CDR3 is TGTGCCAGCAGCTTAGCGTTTGGGGCAGGGTACGAGCAGTACTTC.

Many counts were recorded for this clonotype. The rearrangement joins TRBV7-2 to TRBJ2-7, with D uncertain. Trimming left V 4 bases short and J 0 bases short, with 10 bases between. CDR3 length: 14 amino acids. In germline, CDR1 is SGHTA, CDR2 FQGNSA. The CDR3 sequence is CASSSRANSYEQYF. The CDR3 DNA sequence: TGTGCCAGCAGCTCCCGGGCCAACTCCTACGAGCAGTACTTC.